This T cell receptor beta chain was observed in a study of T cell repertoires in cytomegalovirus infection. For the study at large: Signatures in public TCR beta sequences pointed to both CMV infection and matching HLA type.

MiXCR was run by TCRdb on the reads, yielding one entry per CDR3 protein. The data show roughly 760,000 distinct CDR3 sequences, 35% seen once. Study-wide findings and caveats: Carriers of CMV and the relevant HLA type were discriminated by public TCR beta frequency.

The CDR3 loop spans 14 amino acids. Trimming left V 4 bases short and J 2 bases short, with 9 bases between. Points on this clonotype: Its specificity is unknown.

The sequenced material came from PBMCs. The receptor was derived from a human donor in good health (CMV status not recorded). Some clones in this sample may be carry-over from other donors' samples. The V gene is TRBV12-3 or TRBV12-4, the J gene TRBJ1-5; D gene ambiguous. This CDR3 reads CASSSQPGNQPQHF. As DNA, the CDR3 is TGTGCCAGCAGTTCTCAACCGGGCAATCAGCCCCAGCATTTT.